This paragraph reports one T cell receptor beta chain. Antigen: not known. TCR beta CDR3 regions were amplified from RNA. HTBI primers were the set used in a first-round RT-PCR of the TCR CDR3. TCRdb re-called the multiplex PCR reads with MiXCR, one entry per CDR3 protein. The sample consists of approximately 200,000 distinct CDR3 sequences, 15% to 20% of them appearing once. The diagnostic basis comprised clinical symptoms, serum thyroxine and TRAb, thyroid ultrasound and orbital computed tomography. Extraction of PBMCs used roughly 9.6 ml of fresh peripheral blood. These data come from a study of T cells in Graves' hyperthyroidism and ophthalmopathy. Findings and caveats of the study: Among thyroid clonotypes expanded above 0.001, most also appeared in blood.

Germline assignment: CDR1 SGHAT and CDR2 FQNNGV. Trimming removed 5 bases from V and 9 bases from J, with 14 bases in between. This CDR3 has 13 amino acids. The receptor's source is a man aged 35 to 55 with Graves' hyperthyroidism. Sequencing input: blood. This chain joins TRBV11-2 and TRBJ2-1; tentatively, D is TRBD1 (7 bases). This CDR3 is CASSPRGRGEQFF. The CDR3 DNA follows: TGTGCCAGCAGCCCAAGGGGGCGGGGTGAGCAGTTCTTC.